Reported below is one TCR beta chain. CDR1 and CDR2 from the germline V gene are SGHDN and FVKESK. This CDR3 comprises 16 residues. Trimming cost V 5 bases and J 1 base, with 15 bases left between them. This entry comes from a study of cytomegalovirus exposure and HLA in healthy donors. PCR primers comprised 60 Vbeta and 13 Jbeta primers. TCRdb keeps only in-frame clones here, not all; method: immunoSEQ multiplex PCR. The sample consists of 150,000 or so clones, over 60% of them appearing once. The chain carries TRBV14 and TRBJ2-1; maybe TRBD2 (5 bases). The TCR sequence derives from a man in his forties in good health and CMV-seropositive. The sequencing input was PBMCs. In DNA form, the CDR3 reads TGTGCCAGCAGCAAAGGAGCGGTGACTTCCTACAATGAGCAGTTCTTC. It is translated as CASSKGAVTSYNEQFF.